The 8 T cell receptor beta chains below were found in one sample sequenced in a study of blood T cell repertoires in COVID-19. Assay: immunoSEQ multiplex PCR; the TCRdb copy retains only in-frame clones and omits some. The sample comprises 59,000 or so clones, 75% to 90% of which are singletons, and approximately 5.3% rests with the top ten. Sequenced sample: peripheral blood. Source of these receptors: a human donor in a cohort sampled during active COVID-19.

CDR3 nucleotides: TGCGCCAGCAGCCAAGATCAGGAAGGGGGCTCGGGAAGCTCCTACAATGAGCAGTTCTTC. Its protein product is CASSQDQEGGSGSSYNEQFF. V usage is TRBV4-3 and J usage is TRBJ2-1; TRBD1 aligns across 7 bases. V shed 0 bases and J 0 bases; nucleotides not matched to a gene: 14. The CDR3 runs 20 residues. Germline V lookup: CDR1 LGHNA, CDR2 YSLEER.

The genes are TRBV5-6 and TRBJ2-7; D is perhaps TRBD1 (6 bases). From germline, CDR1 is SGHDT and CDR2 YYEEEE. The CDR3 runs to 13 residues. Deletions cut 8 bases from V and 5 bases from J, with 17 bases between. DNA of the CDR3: TGTGCCAGTTCCTTAAAGGGGGTCGACGAGCAGTACTTC. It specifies CASSLKGVDEQYF.

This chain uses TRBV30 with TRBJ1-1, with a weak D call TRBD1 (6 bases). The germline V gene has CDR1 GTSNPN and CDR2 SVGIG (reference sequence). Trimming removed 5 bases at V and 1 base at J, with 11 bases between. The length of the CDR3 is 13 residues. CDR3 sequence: CAWQAGANTEAFF. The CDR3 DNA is TGTGCCTGGCAGGCAGGGGCGAACACTGAAGCTTTCTTT.

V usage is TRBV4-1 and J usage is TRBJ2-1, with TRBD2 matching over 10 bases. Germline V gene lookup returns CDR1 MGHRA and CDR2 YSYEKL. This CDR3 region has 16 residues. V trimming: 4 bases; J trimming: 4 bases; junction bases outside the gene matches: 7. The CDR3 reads CASSLHSGGPYNEQFF. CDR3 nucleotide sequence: TGCGCCAGCAGCCTACATAGCGGGGGGCCTTACAATGAGCAGTTCTTC.

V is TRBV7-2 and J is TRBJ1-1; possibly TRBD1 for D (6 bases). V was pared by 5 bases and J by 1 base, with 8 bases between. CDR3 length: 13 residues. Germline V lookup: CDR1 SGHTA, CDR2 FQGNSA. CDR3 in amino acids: CASSVGQNTEAFF. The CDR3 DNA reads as TGTGCCAGCAGCGTGGGACAGAACACTGAAGCTTTCTTT.

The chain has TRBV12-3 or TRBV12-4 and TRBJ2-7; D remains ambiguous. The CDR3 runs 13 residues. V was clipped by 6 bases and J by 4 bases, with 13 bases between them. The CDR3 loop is CASSRFPLYEQYF. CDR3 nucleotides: TGTGCCAGCAGCCGGTTCCCTCTTTACGAGCAGTACTTC.

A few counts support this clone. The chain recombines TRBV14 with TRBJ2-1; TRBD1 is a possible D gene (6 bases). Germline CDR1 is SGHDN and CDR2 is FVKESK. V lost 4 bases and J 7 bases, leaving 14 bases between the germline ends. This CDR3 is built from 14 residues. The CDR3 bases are TGTGCCAGCAGCCCCGACAGGTTTAGAAATGAGCAGTTCTTC. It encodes CASSPDRFRNEQFF.

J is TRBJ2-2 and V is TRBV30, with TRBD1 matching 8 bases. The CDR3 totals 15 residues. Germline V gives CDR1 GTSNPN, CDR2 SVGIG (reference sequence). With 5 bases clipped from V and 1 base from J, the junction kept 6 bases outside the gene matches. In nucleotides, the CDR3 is TGTGCCTGGGCGAGACAGGGGAGGAACACCGGGGAGCTGTTTTTT. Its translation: CAWARQGRNTGELFF.